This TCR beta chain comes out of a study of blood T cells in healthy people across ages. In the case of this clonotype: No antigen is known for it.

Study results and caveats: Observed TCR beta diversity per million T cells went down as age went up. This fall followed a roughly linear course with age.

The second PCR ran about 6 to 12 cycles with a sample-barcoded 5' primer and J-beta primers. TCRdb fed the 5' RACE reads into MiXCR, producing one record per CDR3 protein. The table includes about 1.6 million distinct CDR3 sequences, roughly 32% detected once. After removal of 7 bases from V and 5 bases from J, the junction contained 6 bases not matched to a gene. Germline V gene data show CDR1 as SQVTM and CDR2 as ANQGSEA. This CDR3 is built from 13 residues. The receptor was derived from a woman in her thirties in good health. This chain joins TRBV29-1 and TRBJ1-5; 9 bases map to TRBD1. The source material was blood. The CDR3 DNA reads TGCAGCGCGATGACAGGGGGAGATCAGCCCCAGCATTTT. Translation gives CSAMTGGDQPQHF.